The text below deals with one T cell receptor (beta chain). Its antigen is undetermined. The source of the sample is a study of shared clonotypes between healthy human individuals. Overall study context: Those who served as donors were a couple of women and a few men between the ages of 18 and 49. Regarding the study as a whole: Large depth notwithstanding, sorted-subset sequencing proved incomplete by rarefaction. Relative to memory subsets, naive subsets generally showed larger estimated richness. Non-shared clonotypes had lower generation probabilities than those shared by all four donors.

Per the germline V gene, CDR1 is KGHSH and CDR2 is LQKENI. The V gene end was trimmed by 4 bases and the J gene end by 1 base; junction bases not matched to a gene: 3. The length of the CDR3 is 14 residues. Profiled with immunoSEQ multiplex PCR; TCRdb holds only in-frame clones, not every one. The table lists about a million clones, approximately 80% of them singletons, with over 1.3% in the top ten. This receptor was obtained from a man younger than 30 in good health. The chain couples TRBV18 to TRBJ2-5, with 7 bases matching TRBD1. Sequencing input: memory CD4+ T cells sorted from blood. The subset was: CD45RA-negative fraction. Written as DNA, the CDR3 is TGTGCCAGCTCACTTGGGACAGTCCAAGAGACCCAGTACTTC. Translated: CASSLGTVQETQYF.